This paragraph reports one T cell receptor beta chain. The sample belongs to a study of brain T cells in children with intractable seizures. Libraries were prepared by immunoSEQ multiplex PCR; TCRdb keeps only in-frame clonotypes and omits some of them. Of 70,000 to 85,000 clones in the sample, around 91% were seen once. Pre-surgery treatment included at least one anti-epileptic drug. Trimming shortened V by 8 bases and J by 4 bases, and 12 bases separated the two germline ends. Germline CDR1 is MDHEN and CDR2 is SYDVKM. CDR3 length equals 13 residues. The starting material was peripheral blood, obtained at surgery. The TCR originated in a girl aged 2 to 10 with Rasmussen encephalitis and intractable seizures. The rearrangement links TRBV28 to TRBJ1-3; D unresolved. This CDR3 is CASLQDGGNTIYF. DNA for the CDR3: TGTGCCAGCTTGCAGGACGGGGGAAACACCATATATTTT.